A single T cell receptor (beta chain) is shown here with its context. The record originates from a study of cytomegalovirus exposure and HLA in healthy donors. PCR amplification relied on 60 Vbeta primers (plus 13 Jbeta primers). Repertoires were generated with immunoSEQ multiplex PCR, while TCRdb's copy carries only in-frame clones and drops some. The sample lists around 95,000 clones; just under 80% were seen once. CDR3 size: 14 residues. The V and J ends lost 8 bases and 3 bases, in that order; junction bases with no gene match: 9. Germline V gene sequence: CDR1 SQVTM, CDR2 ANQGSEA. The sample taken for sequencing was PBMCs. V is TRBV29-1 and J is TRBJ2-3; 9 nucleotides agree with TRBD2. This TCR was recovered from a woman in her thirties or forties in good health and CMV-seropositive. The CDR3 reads CSSTSGGGTDTQYF. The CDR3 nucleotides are TGCAGCTCGACTAGCGGAGGGGGGACAGATACGCAGTATTTT.